This TCR beta chain was sequenced for a study of T cells of healthy individuals. TCRdb redid the calling of the 5' RACE reads with MiXCR, one entry per CDR3 protein. The sample contains roughly 87,000 distinct CDR3 sequences, 17% of which appear only once. In its sample, this clonotype was seen many times. Trimming cost V 2 bases and J 0 bases, with 11 bases left between them. This CDR3 contains 16 residues. Germline V CDR1 and CDR2: SGHVS, FQNEAQ. This chain connects TRBV7-8 to TRBJ1-3; D unclear. This TCR was sampled from a human donor in good health. CDR3 DNA: TGTGCCAGCAGCTTAAATTCCCCAAACTCTGGAAACACCATATATTTT. Encoded protein: CASSLNSPNSGNTIYF.